The 21 T cell receptor beta chains listed next were all sequenced from one sample in a study of blood T cell repertoires in COVID-19 (dated by TCRdb to 2020 to 2022). The method behind the library was the immunoSEQ multiplex PCR assay. The source is immuneACCESS, and TCRdb retained only in-frame sequences with V and J called. Part of the clones is not carried over; for the studies checked, unresolved V genes explain less than half of this, and the remainder is unexplained. The sample table lists roughly 350,000 clones, approximately 89% of them with a count of one. Less than 3.5% of the sample goes to the ten largest clones. The sequencing sample was made of peripheral blood. The receptors derive from a young woman who had recovered from COVID-19.

V gene TRBV2 combines with J gene TRBJ2-3; perhaps TRBD2 as D (5 bases). Trimming stripped 2 bases from V and 3 bases from J, with 15 bases between. The CDR3 contains 16 residues. Germline CDR1 is SNHLY and CDR2 is FYNNEI. Written as DNA, the CDR3 is TGTGCCAGCAGTGAACCTATGTGGGAGCGGACAGATACGCAGTATTTT. Its protein product is CASSEPMWERTDTQYF.

The genes are TRBV19 and TRBJ1-4; no definite D call. Germline assignment: CDR1 LNHDA and CDR2 SQIVND (reference sequence). This CDR3 is built from 12 residues. V was shortened by 5 bases and J by 13 bases, with 14 bases between the two germline ends. The CDR3 DNA follows: TGTGCCAGTAGTGCTCACATCCGGGGACTGTTTTTT. As protein: CASSAHIRGLFF.

V gene TRBV10-2 combines with J gene TRBJ2-3; TRBD2 aligns across 8 bases. Germline lookup yields CDR1 WSHSY and CDR2 SAAADI. V gave up 8 bases and J gave up 0 bases; unmatched junction bases: 10. CDR3 length equals 16 residues. The CDR3 spells CASVPPASGSTDTQYF. For the CDR3, the DNA is TGCGCCAGCGTTCCTCCCGCTAGCGGGAGCACAGATACGCAGTATTTT.

The chain links TRBV28 to TRBJ2-7; 10 positions agree with TRBD2. Trimming cost V 0 bases and J 6 bases; bases outside gene matches: 8. This CDR3 is 16 amino acids long. Germline loops: CDR1 MDHEN, CDR2 SYDVKM. This CDR3 is CASSLWSGRASREQYV. The CDR3 region has the DNA TGTGCCAGCAGTTTATGGAGCGGGAGGGCCTCCCGCGAGCAGTACGTC.

The chain joins TRBV3-1 (or the pseudogene TRBV3-2) to TRBJ1-6; 7 bases map to TRBD1. The junction had 7 bases not matched to a gene; V was cut back by 7 bases and J by 4 bases. Germline assignment: CDR1 LGHDT and CDR2 YNNKEL (reference sequence). This CDR3 is 15 amino acids long. The CDR3 nucleotides are TGTGCCAGCACCTCGACAGGGTATTATAATTCACCCCTCCACTTT. Its protein is CASTSTGYYNSPLHF.

Concerning this clone itself: A read error may be the cause here, since a much bigger clone is one base away. The chain joins TRBV11-3 to TRBJ2-5; TRBD2 might be the D (6 bases). The CDR3 is 14 amino acids. Germline V gene data show CDR1 as SGHNT and CDR2 as YENEEA. V shed 6 bases and J shed 0 bases, with 11 bases lying between them. CDR3 loop: CASRDPSDQETQYF. The DNA for the CDR3 is TGTGCCAGCAGAGATCCTAGCGACCAAGAGACCCAGTACTTC.

The genes are TRBV6-5 and TRBJ2-2; D is ambiguous. The CDR3 spans 13 residues. The germline V gene has CDR1 MNHEY and CDR2 SVGAGI. Trimming cost V 6 bases and J 7 bases, with 12 bases left between them. This CDR3 reads CASRKPVSGELFF. Here the CDR3 DNA reads TGTGCCAGCAGGAAACCGGTGAGCGGGGAGCTGTTTTTT.

The V and J genes are TRBV20-1 and TRBJ2-1; 10 bases match TRBD2. CDR1 and CDR2 (germline): DFQATT, SNEGSKA (reference sequence). The length of the CDR3 is 14 residues. Germline trimming cut 3 bases from V and 6 bases from J; bases unmatched to any gene: 5. The CDR3 sequence: CSASLAGVGNEQFF. CDR3 nucleotides: TGCAGTGCTAGTCTAGCGGGAGTGGGCAATGAGCAGTTCTTC.

This sequence joins TRBV6-6 and TRBJ1-2; 8 bases fit TRBD1. Germline lookup yields CDR1 MNHNY and CDR2 SVGAGI (reference sequence). The CDR3 runs to 15 residues. The V gene end was trimmed by 8 bases and the J gene end by 4 bases; junction bases not matched to a gene: 12. DNA of the CDR3: TGTGCCAGCGGGGACAGGATTTCGCTCCCCTATGGCTACACCTTC. It specifies CASGDRISLPYGYTF.

With regard to this clone: Within the sample, other DNA sequences also encode this same CDR3. CDR3 amino acids: CASSLNTGELFF. The DNA for the CDR3 is TGTGCCAGCAGCCTGAACACCGGGGAGCTGTTTTTT. The V and J genes are TRBV7-9 and TRBJ2-2; D gene unclear. The germline gives CDR1 SEHNR, CDR2 FQNEAQ (reference sequence). This CDR3 has 12 amino acids. The ends were cut back, 5 bases at V and 1 base at J, with 2 bases in the middle.

This sequence joins TRBV5-6 and TRBJ1-1; D may be TRBD1 (5 bases). Per germline, CDR1 SGHDT and CDR2 YYEEEE. The CDR3 is made up of 14 amino acids. Trimming cost V 1 base and J 7 bases, with 14 bases left between them. CDR3 DNA: TGTGCCAGCAGCTTGTCAGGGCAGAAAGGTGAAGCTTTCTTT. Encoded protein: CASSLSGQKGEAFF.

The chain uses TRBV7-9 and TRBJ1-1, with D perhaps matching TRBD1 (6 bases). The CDR3 contains 14 residues. CDR1 and CDR2 (germline): SEHNR, FQNEAQ (reference sequence). Trimming left V 5 bases short and J 2 bases short, with 12 bases between. The CDR3 sequence: CASSPGTPNTEAFF. The CDR3 region has the DNA TGTGCCAGCAGCCCCGGGACACCTAACACTGAAGCTTTCTTT.

CDR3 bases: TGTGCCAGCAGAGGAGACAGGGGGACGAGTCAGCCCCAGCATTTT. Its translation is CASRGDRGTSQPQHF. The genes are TRBV2 and TRBJ1-5; TRBD1 agrees at 9 bases. Germline V gene sequence: CDR1 SNHLY, CDR2 FYNNEI. With V trimmed by 6 bases and J by 6 bases, 9 bases remained unmatched. The length of the CDR3 is 15 residues.

This clone was detected once. The chain is built from TRBV7-8 and TRBJ2-5; TRBD2 matches at 12 bases. This CDR3 spans 18 amino acids. The germline V gene encodes CDR1 SGHVS and CDR2 FQNEAQ. Trimming at V came to 2 bases and at J to 5 bases, leaving 12 bases not matched to a gene. In DNA, the CDR3 is TGTGCCAGCAGCTTAAGGTCTAGCGGGAGGGCCTTTCTCGAGACCCAGTACTTC. It codes for CASSLRSSGRAFLETQYF.

This chain's CDR3 is CATSRDFQGETGVSGANVLTF. The CDR3, as DNA: TGTGCCACCAGCAGAGATTTCCAGGGGGAGACAGGGGTCTCTGGGGCCAACGTCCTGACTTTC. The rearrangement uses TRBV15 and TRBJ2-6; TRBD1 matches at 8 bases. The ends lost 0 bases at V and 0 bases at J; junction bases unmatched: 13. The CDR3 runs to 21 residues. Germline CDR1 LNHNV, CDR2 YYDKDF (reference sequence).

The chain has TRBV11-2 and TRBJ1-2; D is perhaps TRBD1 (6 bases). The germline gives CDR1 SGHAT, CDR2 FQNNGV. Trimming cost V 3 bases and J 3 bases, with 11 bases left between them. This CDR3 comprises 14 residues. The CDR3 spells CASSFGGADYGYTF. The CDR3 DNA follows: TGTGCCAGCAGCTTCGGGGGGGCGGACTATGGCTACACCTTC. Full variable domain (remainder filled in from reference TRBV11-2 and TRBJ1-2): EAGVAQSPRYKIIEKRQSVAFWCNPISGHATLYWYQQILGQGPKLLIQFQNNGVVDDSQLPKDRFSAERLKGVDSTLKIQPAKLEDSAVYLCASSFGGADYGYTFGSGTRLTVV.

This clone was observed a single time. V gene TRBV18 combines with J gene TRBJ2-2; 8 nucleotides line up with TRBD1. The CDR3 contains 15 residues. Trimming cost V 3 bases and J 1 base; bases outside gene matches: 1. CDR1 and CDR2 from the germline V gene are KGHSH and LQKENI. The CDR3 nucleotides are TGTGCCAGCTCACCCGGACAGGGGAACACCGGGGAGCTGTTTTTT. This encodes CASSPGQGNTGELFF.

This chain connects TRBV7-9 to TRBJ1-2; 9 nucleotides agree with TRBD1. The CDR3 totals 15 residues. In germline, CDR1 is SEHNR, CDR2 FQNEAQ (reference sequence). V shed 9 bases, J shed 4 bases, and the junction held 12 bases outside the gene matches. DNA for the CDR3: TGTGCCAGTTCCGGGACAGGGCGGTTGCGCTATGGCTACACCTTC. Protein sequence: CASSGTGRLRYGYTF. The full variable domain, its missing parts supplied by reference TRBV7-9 and TRBJ1-2, is DTGVSQNPRHKITKRGQNVTFRCDPISEHNRLYWYRQTLGQGPEFLTYFQNEAQLEKSRLLSDRFSAERPKGSFSTLEIQRTEQGDSAMYLCASSGTGRLRYGYTFGSGTRLTVV.

This chain links TRBV5-8 with TRBJ2-3, with 9 nucleotides matching TRBD2. This CDR3 spans 16 amino acids. The junction had 3 bases not matched to a gene; V was cut back by 0 bases and J by 1 base. Germline V gene lookup returns CDR1 SGHTS and CDR2 YDEGEE. Here the CDR3 reads CASSLARTSGTDTQYF. The CDR3 DNA follows: TGTGCCAGCAGCTTGGCCCGGACTAGCGGCACAGATACGCAGTATTTT.

The chain recombines TRBV5-1 with TRBJ2-3; TRBD2 is a possible D gene (7 bases). CDR1 and CDR2 from the germline V gene are SGHRS and YFSETQ. The CDR3 loop spans 17 amino acids. The V gene lost 0 bases and the J gene lost 4 bases, with 18 bases spanning the gap. This CDR3 reads CASSLGAGGLSADTQYF. The CDR3 nucleotides are TGCGCCAGCAGCTTGGGGGCCGGGGGGCTAAGCGCAGATACGCAGTATTTT.

This clone was counted between two and nine times. The chain has TRBV5-4 and TRBJ1-4; D call uncertain. V gave up 4 bases and J gave up 6 bases, with 10 bases separating them. Germline V gene sequence: CDR1 SGHNT, CDR2 YYREEE (reference sequence). The CDR3 length is 13 residues. CDR3 bases: TGTGCCAGCAGCGTCGCGAGGGATGAAAAACTGTTTTTT. Its protein is CASSVARDEKLFF.